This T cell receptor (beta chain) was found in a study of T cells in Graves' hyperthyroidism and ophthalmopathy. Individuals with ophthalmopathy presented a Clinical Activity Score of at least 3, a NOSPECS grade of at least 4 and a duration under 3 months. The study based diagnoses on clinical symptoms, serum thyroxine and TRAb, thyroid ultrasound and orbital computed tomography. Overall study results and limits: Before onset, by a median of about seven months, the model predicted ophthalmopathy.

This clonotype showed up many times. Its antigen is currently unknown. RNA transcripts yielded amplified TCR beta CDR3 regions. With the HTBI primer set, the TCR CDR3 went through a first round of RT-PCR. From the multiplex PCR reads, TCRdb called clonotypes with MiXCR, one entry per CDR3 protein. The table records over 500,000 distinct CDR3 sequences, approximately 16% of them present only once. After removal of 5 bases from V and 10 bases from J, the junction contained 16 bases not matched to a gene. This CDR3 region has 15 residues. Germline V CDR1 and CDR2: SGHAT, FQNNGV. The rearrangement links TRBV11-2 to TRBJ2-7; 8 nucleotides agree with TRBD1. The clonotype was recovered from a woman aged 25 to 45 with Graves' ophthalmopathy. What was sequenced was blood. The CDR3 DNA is TGTGCCAGCAGCGAATCCGGGACAGGCCCACGTTTACAGTACTTC. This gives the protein CASSESGTGPRLQYF.